This T cell receptor (beta chain) was recovered during a study of a mutant IDH1 vaccine in newly diagnosed glioma. Overall study context: In weeks 1, 3, 5, 7, 11, 15, 19 and 23, patients were vaccinated. Most patients had radiochemotherapy with temozolomide before enrollment; others had one alone. Vaccine administration was initiated 4-6 weeks following radiotherapy alone, or with temozolomide cycles.

The length of the CDR3 is 13 residues. Germline V gene lookup returns CDR1 MNHNS and CDR2 SASEGT. V lost 4 bases to trimming and J lost 10 bases, with 11 bases between them. Produced via immunoSEQ multiplex PCR; TCRdb's table is partial and in-frame only. The sample has 53,000 or so clones, 78% seen once. Time point indicated: week 5, during vaccination. It was 300 ug of mutant IDH1 20-mer peptide that made up each vaccine dose, given with topical imiquimod. Concerning this clone: The antigen remains undetermined.

The source of this sequence is a man aged 50 to 59 with glioma. The material was PBMCs, obtained from a glioma patient whose treatment included an IDH1 peptide vaccine. The chain couples TRBV6-1 to TRBJ1-6; D call uncertain. In DNA, the CDR3 is TGTGCCAGCAGTGCGGGGTTTTGGTCACCCCTCCACTTT. Protein: CASSAGFWSPLHF.